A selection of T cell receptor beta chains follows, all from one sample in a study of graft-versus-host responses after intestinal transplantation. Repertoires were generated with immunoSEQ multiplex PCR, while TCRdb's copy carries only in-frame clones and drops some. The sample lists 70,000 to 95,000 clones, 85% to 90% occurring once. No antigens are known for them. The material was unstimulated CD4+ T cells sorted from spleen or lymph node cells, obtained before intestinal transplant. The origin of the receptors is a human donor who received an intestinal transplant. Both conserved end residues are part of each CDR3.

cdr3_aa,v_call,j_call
CASSLGPNSGANVLTF,TRBV5-1,TRBJ2-6
CASSLDRSDTQYF,TRBV5-6,TRBJ2-3
CASSPRDRDNSPLHF,TRBV9,TRBJ1-6
CASSLWGTSGNNEQFF,TRBV7-3,TRBJ2-1
CASSPRPEGLYHNEQFF,TRBV7-3,TRBJ2-1
CASSLGQEGGDYEQYF,TRBV7-4,-
CASSLGGQGPPYEQYF,TRBV7-9,TRBJ2-7
CSAYRGRGEGYGYTF,TRBV29-1,TRBJ1-2
CAISPLGGAGADTQYF,TRBV7-7,TRBJ2-3
CSATRIRDRGGTGELFF,TRBV29-1,TRBJ2-2
CASTGTSQETQYF,TRBV2,TRBJ2-5
CASSRAGPNTGELFF,TRBV18,TRBJ2-2
CASSAYSSSYNEQFF,TRBV2,TRBJ2-1
CASSYAPEILSPSGF,TRBV6-6,TRBJ1-2
CAIRGQGSDEQFF,TRBV10-3,TRBJ2-1
CASSPGGSKTYEQYF,TRBV5-4,TRBJ2-7
CASSHPTGGVGYTF,TRBV4-1,TRBJ1-2
CASSLVPSNNEQFF,TRBV5-4,TRBJ2-1
CASSETDTQYF,TRBV5-1,TRBJ2-3
CASSKTGNTGELFF,TRBV2,TRBJ2-2
CASSWGGPNTGELFF,TRBV5-1,TRBJ2-2
CASSLGSAANEKLFF,TRBV7-2,TRBJ1-4
CASSPGTAADTQYF,TRBV18,TRBJ2-3
CASSPGGGTHYEQYF,TRBV5-4,TRBJ2-7
CASSLAPRGNYGYTF,TRBV5-1,TRBJ1-2
CASSPHVDRNYGYTF,TRBV11-2,TRBJ1-2
CASSANPSGQETQYF,TRBV7-6,TRBJ2-5
CASSLAPGGTDTQYF,TRBV5-1,TRBJ2-3
CASSPGGGRTEAFF,TRBV18,TRBJ1-1
CASSVGLEGGTDTQYF,TRBV5-1,TRBJ2-3
CASSQVSRGYGYTF,TRBV14,TRBJ1-2
CASSVGGLAGWQETQYF,TRBV9,TRBJ2-5
CASSLGLAGGPDEQFF,TRBV5-1,TRBJ2-1
CASGLGVEYGYTF,TRBV6-6,TRBJ1-2
CASSFGLAETQYF,TRBV7-3,TRBJ2-5
CASSSRGQRNEKLFF,TRBV27,TRBJ1-4
CASSEARLGNTIYF,TRBV6-1,TRBJ1-3
CASSVESANYGYTF,TRBV9,TRBJ1-2
CASRFATGYTEAFF,TRBV5-1,TRBJ1-1
CSVLQGRYGYTF,TRBV29-1,TRBJ1-2
CASSSDRGYGYTF,TRBV13,TRBJ1-2
CASSFTGTSYEQYF,TRBV7-2,TRBJ2-7
CASSFLTSGGAERDIQYF,TRBV11-2,TRBJ2-4
CASPRGKVPYEQYF,TRBV7-3,TRBJ2-7
CASSLLQGGSYEQYF,TRBV6-6,TRBJ2-7
CASTLRGDIDNQPQHF,TRBV19,TRBJ1-5
CASRPGDRGGVEAFF,TRBV27,TRBJ1-1
CASSFSETKNIQYF,TRBV5-1,TRBJ2-4
CASSLSLPIQYF,TRBV7-2,TRBJ2-4
CASSLTNSMSGGNEQFF,TRBV4-1,TRBJ2-1
CASSLRGWRSNIYQPQHF,TRBV5-8,TRBJ1-5
CASSLTDRMNSPLHF,TRBV7-3,TRBJ1-6
CASSLGGGYGYTF,TRBV7-3,TRBJ1-2
CASSSGQAGNTIYF,TRBV6-6,TRBJ1-3